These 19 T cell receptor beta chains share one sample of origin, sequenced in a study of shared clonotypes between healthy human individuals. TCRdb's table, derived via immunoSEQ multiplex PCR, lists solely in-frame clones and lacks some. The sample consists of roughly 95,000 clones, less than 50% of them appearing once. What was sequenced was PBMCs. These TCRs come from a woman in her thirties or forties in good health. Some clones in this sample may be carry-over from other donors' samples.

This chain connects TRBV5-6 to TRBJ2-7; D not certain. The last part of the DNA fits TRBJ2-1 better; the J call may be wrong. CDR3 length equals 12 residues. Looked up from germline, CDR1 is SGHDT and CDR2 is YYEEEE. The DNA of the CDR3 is TGTGCCAGCAGCTTTACGATAGATGAGCAGTTCTTC. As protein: CASSFTIDEQFF.

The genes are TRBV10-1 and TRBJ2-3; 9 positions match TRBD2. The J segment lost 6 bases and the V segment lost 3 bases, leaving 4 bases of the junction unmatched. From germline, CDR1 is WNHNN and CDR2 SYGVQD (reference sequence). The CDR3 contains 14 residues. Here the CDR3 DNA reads TGCGCCAGCAGTGATGCTAGCGGGACGGATACGCAGTATTTT. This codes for CASSDASGTDTQYF.

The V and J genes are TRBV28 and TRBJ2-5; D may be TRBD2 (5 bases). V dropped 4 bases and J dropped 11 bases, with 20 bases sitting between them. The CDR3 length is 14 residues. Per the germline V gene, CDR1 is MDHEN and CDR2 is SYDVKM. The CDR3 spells CASSSPSRGLEQYF. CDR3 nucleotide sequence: TGTGCCAGCAGTTCCCCGAGCCGAGGGCTGGAGCAGTACTTC.

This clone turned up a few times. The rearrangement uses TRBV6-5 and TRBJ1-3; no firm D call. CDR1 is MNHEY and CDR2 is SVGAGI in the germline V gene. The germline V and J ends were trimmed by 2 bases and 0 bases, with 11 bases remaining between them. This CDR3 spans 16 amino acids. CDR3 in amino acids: CASSYKTGSSGNTIYF. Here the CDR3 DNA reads TGTGCCAGCAGTTACAAGACTGGGAGCTCTGGAAACACCATATATTTT.

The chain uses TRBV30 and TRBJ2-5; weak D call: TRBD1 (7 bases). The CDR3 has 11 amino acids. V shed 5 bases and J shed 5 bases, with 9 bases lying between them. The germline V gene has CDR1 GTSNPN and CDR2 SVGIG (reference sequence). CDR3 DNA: TGTGCCTGGGCAGGGGGGGAGACCCAGTACTTC. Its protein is CAWAGGETQYF. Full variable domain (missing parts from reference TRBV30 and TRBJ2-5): SQTIHQWPATLVQPVGSPLSLECTVEGTSNPNLYWYRQAAGRGLQLLFYSVGIGQISSEVPQNLSASRPQDRQFILSSKKLLLSDSGFYLCAWAGGETQYFGPGTRLLVL.

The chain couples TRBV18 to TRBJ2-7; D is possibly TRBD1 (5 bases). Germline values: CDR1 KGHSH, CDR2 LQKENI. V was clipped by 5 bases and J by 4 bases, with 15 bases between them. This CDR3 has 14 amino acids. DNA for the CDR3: TGTGCCAGCTCATCAGGACAAGAGACGTACGAGCAGTACTTC. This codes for CASSSGQETYEQYF.

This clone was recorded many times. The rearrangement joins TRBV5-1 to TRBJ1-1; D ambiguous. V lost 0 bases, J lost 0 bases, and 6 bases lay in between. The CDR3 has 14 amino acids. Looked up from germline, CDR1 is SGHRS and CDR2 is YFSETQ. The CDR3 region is CASSLGAMNTEAFF. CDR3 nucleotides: TGCGCCAGCAGCTTGGGGGCGATGAACACTGAAGCTTTCTTT.

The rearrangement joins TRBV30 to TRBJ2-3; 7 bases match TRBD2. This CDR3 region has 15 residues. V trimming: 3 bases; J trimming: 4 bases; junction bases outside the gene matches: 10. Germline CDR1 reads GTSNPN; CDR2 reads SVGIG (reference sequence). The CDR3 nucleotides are TGTGCCTGGAGCCGCGGGGGTTTTTCCGCAGATACGCAGTATTTT. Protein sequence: CAWSRGGFSADTQYF.

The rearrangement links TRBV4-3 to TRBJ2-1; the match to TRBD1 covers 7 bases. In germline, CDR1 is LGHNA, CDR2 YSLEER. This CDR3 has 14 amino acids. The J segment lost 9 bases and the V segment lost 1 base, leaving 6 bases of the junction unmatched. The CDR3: CASSQVLRGSEQFF. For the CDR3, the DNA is TGCGCCAGCAGCCAAGTCCTCAGGGGGAGTGAGCAGTTCTTC.

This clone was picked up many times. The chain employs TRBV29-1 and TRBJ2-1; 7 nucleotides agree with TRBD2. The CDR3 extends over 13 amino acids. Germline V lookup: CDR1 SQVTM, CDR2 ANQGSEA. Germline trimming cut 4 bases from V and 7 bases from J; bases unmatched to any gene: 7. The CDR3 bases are TGCAGCGTTGGGGGGAGGGCCAAAAATGAGCAGTTCTTC. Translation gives CSVGGRAKNEQFF.

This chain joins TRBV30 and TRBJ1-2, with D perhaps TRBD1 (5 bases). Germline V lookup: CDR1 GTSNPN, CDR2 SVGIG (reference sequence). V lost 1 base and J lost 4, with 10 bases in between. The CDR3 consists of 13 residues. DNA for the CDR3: TGTGCCTGGAGTGCCTCCGGGACCTATGGCTACACCTTC. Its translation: CAWSASGTYGYTF.

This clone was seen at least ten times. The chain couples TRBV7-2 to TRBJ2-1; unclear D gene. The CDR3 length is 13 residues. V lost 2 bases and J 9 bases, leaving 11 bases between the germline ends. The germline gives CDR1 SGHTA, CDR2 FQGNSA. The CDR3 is CASSLNRAGEQFF. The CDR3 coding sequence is TGTGCCAGCAGCTTAAATCGGGCTGGTGAGCAGTTCTTC.

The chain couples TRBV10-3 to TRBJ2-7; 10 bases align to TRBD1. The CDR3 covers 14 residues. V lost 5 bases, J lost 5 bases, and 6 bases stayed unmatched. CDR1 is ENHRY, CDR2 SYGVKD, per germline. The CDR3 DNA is TGTGCCATCAGTCCCGGGACAGGGGATAACGAGCAGTACTTC. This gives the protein CAISPGTGDNEQYF.

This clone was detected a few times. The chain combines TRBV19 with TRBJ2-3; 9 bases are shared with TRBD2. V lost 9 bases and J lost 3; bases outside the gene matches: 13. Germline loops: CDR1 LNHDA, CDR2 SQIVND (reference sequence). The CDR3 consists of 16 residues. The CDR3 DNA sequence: TGTGCCAGCGGGTCCGGCGGGAGGGCCCTGACAGATACGCAGTATTTT. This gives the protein CASGSGGRALTDTQYF.

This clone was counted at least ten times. The DNA of the CDR3 is TGTGCCATCAGTGAAGGACTAGCGGGAGTAGGGCAAGAGACCCAGTACTTC. Protein sequence: CAISEGLAGVGQETQYF. The chain employs TRBV10-3 and TRBJ2-5, with 13 bases lining up with TRBD2. The CDR3 length is 17 residues. J was trimmed by 2 bases and V by 3 bases; bases with no gene match: 6. Germline-derived CDR1 and CDR2 are ENHRY and SYGVKD.

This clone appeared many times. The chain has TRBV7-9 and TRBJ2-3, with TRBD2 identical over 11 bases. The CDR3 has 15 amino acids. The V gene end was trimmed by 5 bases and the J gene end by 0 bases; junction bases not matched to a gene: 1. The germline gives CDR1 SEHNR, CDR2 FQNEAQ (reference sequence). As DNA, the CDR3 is TGTGCCAGCAGCCGGACTAGCGGGAGCACAGATACGCAGTATTTT. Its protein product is CASSRTSGSTDTQYF.

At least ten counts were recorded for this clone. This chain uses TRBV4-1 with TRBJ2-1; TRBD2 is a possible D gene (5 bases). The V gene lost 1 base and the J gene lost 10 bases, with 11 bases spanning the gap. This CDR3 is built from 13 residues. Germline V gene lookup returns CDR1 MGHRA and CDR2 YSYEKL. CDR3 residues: CASSQAGGDEQFF. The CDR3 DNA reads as TGCGCCAGCAGCCAAGCCGGAGGCGACGAGCAGTTCTTC.

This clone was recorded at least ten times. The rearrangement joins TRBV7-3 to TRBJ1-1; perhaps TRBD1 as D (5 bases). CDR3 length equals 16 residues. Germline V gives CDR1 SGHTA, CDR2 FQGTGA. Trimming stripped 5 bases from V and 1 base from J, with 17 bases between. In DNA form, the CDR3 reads TGTGCCAGCAGCCCACTAGGGGCGCGGGGGAACACTGAAGCTTTCTTT. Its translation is CASSPLGARGNTEAFF. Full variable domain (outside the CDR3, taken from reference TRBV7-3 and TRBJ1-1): GAGVSQTPSNKVTEKGKYVELRCDPISGHTALYWYRQSLGQGPEFLIYFQGTGAADDSGLPNDRFFAVRPEGSVSTLKIQRTERGDSAVYLCASSPLGARGNTEAFFGQGTRLTVV.

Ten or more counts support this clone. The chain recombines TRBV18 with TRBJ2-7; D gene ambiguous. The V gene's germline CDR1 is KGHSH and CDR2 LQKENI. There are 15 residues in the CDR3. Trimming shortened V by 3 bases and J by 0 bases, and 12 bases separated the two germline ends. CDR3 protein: CASSPVRTVSYEQYF. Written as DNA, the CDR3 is TGTGCCAGCTCACCGGTAAGGACGGTCTCCTACGAGCAGTACTTC.